This TCR beta chain was recorded in a study of T cell responses to AZD1222 COVID-19 vaccine (dated by TCRdb to about 2021). Some background on the complete study: AZD1222 recipients whose second dose came at about 4 weeks and those whose second dose came at about 12 weeks were combined into one group, since spike-specific TCR depth and breadth did not differ between the two schedules. Enrollment into the trials was organized by age into subgroups of 18-55, 56-69 and 70-plus years, and those subgroups contained roughly 150, 30 and 60 TCR-sequenced participants, respectively. A total of about 230 trial participants underwent TCR sequencing, of whom around 200 received two doses of AZD1222 and some 26 received two doses of the MenACWY control vaccine. What the work shows at the level of the full study, not this receptor alone: Because no samples from the day 14 peak response were available, repertoires could be characterized only after the peak T cell response. Reportedly, close to half of the unique spike-specific TCRs recognized epitopes lying outside the regions that are mutated in the B.1.351 and B.1.1.7 variants. Participants were mostly white British, with more females than males. The authors suggested clonal diversity may have been underestimated. Vaccine-associated CD4 TCRs spanned the whole spike protein, with dominant responses in regions 160-218 and 743-854. In the small 56-69-year group, the increase in depth fell short of significance, most likely because of low power. Conclusions about previously exposed vaccinees are limited because only five to seven AZD1222 recipients were SARS-CoV-2 seropositive at baseline. After two AZD1222 doses, spike-specific TCR breadth and depth were significantly higher than at day 0 and than in MenACWY recipients.

Details on this clone: The antigen it recognizes is unknown. No base quality information exists; no much larger clone differs at one position.

From a lookup of the germline V gene, CDR1 and CDR2 are LGHNT and FRNRAP. Between the V and J ends, shortened by 6 bases and 4 bases respectively, the junction contains 15 bases. Measured from the cysteine to the phenylalanine, the CDR3 is 14 residues long. Only the CDR3 DNA is retained, 42 bases long and in frame from the first base. The CDR3 regions of human TCRbeta chains were analyzed by immunosequencing. The original methods were these. TCRs in the repertoires were matched against a reference library of SARS-CoV-2-specific TCRs that had been generated with the MIRA antigen-specificity platform. Breadth was defined as the fraction of unique TCRs that were SARS-CoV-2-associated. Depth was defined as the fraction of total T cells that were SARS-CoV-2-associated. Using the MIRA data, each spike-specific TCR was mapped to the spike region that the TCR reacts to and placed in a CD4 or CD8 class. Log10-transformed breadth and depth values were compared by one-way ANOVA with Sidak's multiple comparisons tests. The table comes from immuneACCESS by way of TCRdb, which keeps in-frame sequences with V and J called. Part of the clones is missing from these tables; in studies checked, under half for an unresolved V gene and the rest for unknown reasons. V and J calls and clone size are as listed in that table; D and trimming were resolved from the DNA. The sample yields about 150,000 clones; approximately 88% were counted once. Of the sample, 2% to 2.5% falls within the top ten clones.

The time point label here, explained by the study, means: baseline before first vaccination. Samples from vaccinated people were obtained from the UK trials COV001 and COV002, which included a single-blind randomized controlled phase 2/3 trial of AZD1222 (ChAdOx1 nCoV-19) in healthy adults. For TCRbeta chain sequencing, PBMC samples from trial participants were taken at day 0 and at day 28 after the second dose. The V and J genes are TRBV12-5 and TRBJ1-1, with the D gene uncertain. The TCR was taken from an adult in good health. Sample: peripheral blood, taken on day 0 of AZD1222 vaccination. The bases read TGTGCTAGTGGGCTAGATCGTCCGAGCACTGAAGCTTTCTTT. Its coded protein is CASGLDRPSTEAFF.